These T cell receptor beta chains were read from a single sample in a study of blood T cell repertoires in COVID-19. The method was immunoSEQ multiplex PCR; TCRdb's version includes in-frame clones alone and lacks a portion of them. The sample records around 480,000 clones, approximately 90% being singletons. Sequenced: PBMCs or T cells enriched from blood (not recorded which). The receptors were gathered from a woman aged 18-29 years who had recovered from COVID-19. CDR3s include the opening cysteine and the closing phenylalanine or tryptophan. The D gene is left open where the match is weak. Clone size is shown for a subset of rows, as once, few, many or a class of expanded clone.

CDR3 protein	CDR3 DNA	V gene	clone size	J gene	D gene
CASSISDRDFSYNEQFF	TGTGCCAGTAGTATCAGTGACCGAGACTTCTCCTACAATGAGCAGTTCTTC	TRBV19	NA	TRBJ2-1	NA
CASSQDRLAISPEQYF	TGTGCCAGCAGCCAAGATAGACTAGCAATAAGCCCCGAGCAGTACTTC	TRBV3-1/TRBV3-2	NA	TRBJ2-7	TRBD2
CASSYRPGNTEAFF	TGTGCCAGCAGTTACCGACCAGGTAACACTGAAGCTTTCTTT	TRBV6-5	NA	TRBJ1-1	NA
CASSPGRGGPTDTQYF	TGCGCCAGCAGCCCGGGGAGGGGAGGTCCCACAGATACGCAGTATTTT	TRBV5-1	NA	TRBJ2-3	TRBD2
CASTLNRGGTEAFF	TGCGCCAGCACCTTAAACAGGGGTGGGACTGAAGCTTTCTTT	TRBV5-1	NA	TRBJ1-1	TRBD1
CASSVGGGLQETQYF	TGTGCCAGCAGCGTAGGCGGGGGCCTACAAGAGACCCAGTACTTC	TRBV9	NA	TRBJ2-5	NA
CASSQDKGAGTQYF	TGTGCCAGCAGCCAAGATAAGGGGGCGGGAACGCAGTATTTT	TRBV3-1/TRBV3-2	NA	TRBJ2-3	NA
CASSLVGQAGNTIYF	TGTGCCAGCAGCTTGGTGGGACAGGCTGGAAACACCATATATTTT	TRBV5-4	NA	TRBJ1-3	TRBD1
CASSDRVGTDTQYF	TGTGCCAGCAGTGACAGGGTGGGCACAGATACGCAGTATTTT	TRBV28	few	TRBJ2-3	TRBD1
CASSPLAGPVFPLEQYF	TGTGCCAGCTCACCGCTAGCGGGGCCAGTGTTCCCGCTCGAGCAGTACTTC	TRBV18	NA	TRBJ2-7	TRBD2
CASSPTGGRFTDTQYF	TGTGCCAGCAGCCCCACAGGGGGCAGATTCACAGATACGCAGTATTTT	TRBV5-4	NA	TRBJ2-3	TRBD1
CASRERGYEQYF	TGTGCCAGCAGAGAGAGGGGGTACGAGCAGTACTTC	TRBV2	NA	TRBJ2-7	NA
CSASPPGERDGYTF	TGCAGTGCTAGTCCCCCGGGGGAAAGGGATGGCTACACCTTC	TRBV20-1	NA	TRBJ1-2	NA
CASSDSPGQGKNEQYF	TGTGCCAGCAGTGACTCCCCGGGACAGGGGAAGAACGAGCAGTACTTC	TRBV2	NA	TRBJ2-7	TRBD1
CASSPRTSGGSDTQYF	TGTGCCAGCTCACCTCGGACTAGCGGGGGCTCAGATACGCAGTATTTT	TRBV18	NA	TRBJ2-3	TRBD2
CASTSGGSTGELFF	TGTGCCAGCACTTCAGGGGGCAGCACCGGGGAGCTGTTTTTT	TRBV27	NA	TRBJ2-2	TRBD1
CASSIGQTNYGYTF	TGTGCCAGTAGTATAGGACAGACTAACTATGGCTACACCTTC	TRBV19	NA	TRBJ1-2	NA
CASSPLGGSPSGANVLTF	TGTGCCAGCAGCCCCTTAGGGGGTTCCCCTTCTGGGGCCAACGTCCTGACTTTC	TRBV7-9	NA	TRBJ2-6	NA
CAISESGGAIETQYF	TGTGCCATCAGTGAGAGCGGGGGGGCTATTGAGACCCAGTACTTC	TRBV10-3	once	TRBJ2-5	TRBD2
CASSPSSGGDTGDTQYF	TGCGCCAGCAGCCCTTCTAGCGGGGGCGACACTGGAGATACGCAGTATTTT	TRBV5-1	once	TRBJ2-3	TRBD2
CASRSGRLAGEQYF	TGTGCCAGCAGATCAGGGAGACTAGCGGGCGAGCAGTACTTC	TRBV2	NA	TRBJ2-7	TRBD2
CAWSVPEGFNYGYTF	TGTGCCTGGAGTGTACCGGAGGGTTTTAACTATGGCTACACCTTC	TRBV30	NA	TRBJ1-2	NA
CASSIVLGPGKGF	TGTGCCAGTAGTATAGTTTTGGGCCCAGGAAAGGGGTTT	TRBV19	NA	TRBJ1-1	NA
CAISLTGPLNTEAFF	TGTGCCATCAGCCTGACAGGGCCCTTGAACACTGAAGCTTTCTTT	TRBV10-3	NA	TRBJ1-1	TRBD1
CAISEPDGGSGNTIYF	TGTGCCATCAGTGAGCCGGACGGGGGCTCTGGAAACACCATATATTTT	TRBV10-3	many	TRBJ1-3	NA
CASSIFQGRGEQFF	TGTGCCAGTAGTATTTTCCAGGGGCGGGGGGAGCAGTTCTTC	TRBV19	NA	TRBJ2-1	NA
CASSDDSGSTDTQYF	TGCGCCAGCAGTGATGATAGCGGTTCCACAGATACGCAGTATTTT	TRBV10-2	NA	TRBJ2-3	NA
CAWSGPGQGQPQHF	TGTGCCTGGAGTGGGCCGGGACAGGGGCAGCCCCAGCATTTT	TRBV30	NA	TRBJ1-5	TRBD1
CASSLGLDQPQHF	TGTGCCAGCAGCTTGGGCTTAGATCAGCCCCAGCATTTT	TRBV5-5	NA	TRBJ1-5	NA
CASSEYRAGRHGYTF	TGTGCCAGCAGTGAATATAGGGCAGGGCGTCATGGCTACACCTTC	TRBV25-1	NA	TRBJ1-2	NA
CASSRREGGYTF	TGTGCCAGCTCACGGAGGGAGGGTGGCTACACCTTC	TRBV18	NA	TRBJ1-2	NA
CASSIGGKLGEQYF	TGTGCCAGTAGTATAGGAGGGAAGCTTGGCGAGCAGTACTTC	TRBV19	NA	TRBJ2-7	NA
CASSISEGATNYGYTF	TGTGCCAGTAGTATAAGCGAGGGGGCAACTAACTATGGCTACACCTTC	TRBV19	NA	TRBJ1-2	TRBD1
CASSQGRGRREKLFF	TGTGCCAGCAGCCAAGGGAGGGGGCGGAGGGAAAAACTGTTTTTT	TRBV3-1/TRBV3-2	NA	TRBJ1-4	TRBD1
CASSYSMREDTQYF	TGTGCCAGCAGTTACTCGATGCGGGAAGATACGCAGTATTTT	TRBV6-5	NA	TRBJ2-3	NA
CASIPPTGRSVTFF	TGTGCCAGTATACCCCCTACAGGGCGAAGTGTGACTTTCTTT	TRBV6-5	NA	TRBJ1-1	NA
CATSDLVQNEQFF	TGTGCCACCAGTGATTTGGTACAGAATGAGCAGTTCTTC	TRBV24-1	NA	TRBJ2-1	NA
CASSLNRDGYTF	TGTGCCAGCAGCCTTAACCGAGATGGCTACACCTTC	TRBV6-2/TRBV6-3	once	TRBJ1-2	NA
CASSEGLAEYNEQFF	TGTGCCAGCAGCGAGGGACTAGCGGAATACAATGAGCAGTTCTTC	TRBV7-8	NA	TRBJ2-1	TRBD2
CASSVNRGQGYTF	TGCGCCAGCAGCGTAAACAGGGGGCAGGGCTACACCTTC	TRBV5-1	NA	TRBJ1-2	TRBD1
CASSNTGITNTEAFF	TGTGCCAGTAGTAATACCGGGATAACGAACACTGAAGCTTTCTTT	TRBV19	NA	TRBJ1-1	NA
CASSHGGGGGELFF	TGCGCCAGCAGCCACGGAGGGGGCGGCGGGGAGCTGTTTTTT	TRBV4-1	NA	TRBJ2-2	NA
CASYRGAGKNYGYTF	TGTGCCAGCTACAGGGGGGCAGGGAAAAACTATGGCTACACCTTC	TRBV5-8	few	TRBJ1-2	TRBD1
CASSVYQGTGELFF	TGTGCCAGCAGCGTCTATCAGGGAACCGGGGAGCTGTTTTTT	TRBV9	NA	TRBJ2-2	NA
CATSDPWTGEGINSNQPQHF	TGTGCCACCAGTGATCCGTGGACAGGGGAGGGTATTAATAGCAATCAGCCCCAGCATTTT	TRBV24-1	few	TRBJ1-5	TRBD1
CASSLTIAGGDEQYF	TGTGCCAGCAGCCTAACTATAGCGGGGGGCGACGAGCAGTACTTC	TRBV14	few	TRBJ2-7	TRBD2
CASSPRTGGVGGYTF	TGCGCCAGCAGCCCCCGGACAGGGGGCGTCGGTGGCTACACCTTC	TRBV5-1	NA	TRBJ1-2	TRBD1
CASSLAGNQPQHF	TGTGCCAGCAGCTTGGCCGGTAATCAGCCCCAGCATTTT	TRBV5-6	few	TRBJ1-5	NA
CASSVFRGVDGELFF	TGTGCCAGTAGTGTCTTCAGGGGAGTGGACGGGGAGCTGTTTTTT	TRBV19	NA	TRBJ2-2	NA
CASSSGDRDTQYF	TGTGCCAGCAGTTCGGGGGACAGAGATACGCAGTATTTT	TRBV12-3/TRBV12-4	NA	TRBJ2-3	NA
CATSDSTGEEESNQPQHF	TGTGCCACCAGTGATTCGACAGGGGAGGAAGAAAGCAATCAGCCCCAGCATTTT	TRBV24-1	NA	TRBJ1-5	TRBD1
CASSYSLAGEETQYF	TGTGCCAGCAGTTACTCACTAGCGGGGGAAGAGACCCAGTACTTC	TRBV6-2/TRBV6-3	NA	TRBJ2-5	TRBD2
CATSIASSGYGYTF	TGTGCCACCAGCATTGCGTCTTCAGGATATGGCTACACCTTC	TRBV15	NA	TRBJ1-2	NA
CASSLSSAYNEQFF	TGCGCCAGCAGCTTGTCGTCTGCCTACAATGAGCAGTTCTTC	TRBV5-1	NA	TRBJ2-1	NA
CASSLYLGVYNSPLHF	TGTGCCAGCAGTTTATACCTGGGAGTCTATAATTCACCCCTCCACTTT	TRBV27	NA	TRBJ1-6	NA